This TCR delta chain was recovered during a study of gamma-delta T cells after stem cell transplantation. Germline V gives CDR1 GEAIGNYY, CDR2 EKD. The CDR3 spans 18 residues. V shed 0 bases, J shed 3 bases, and the junction held 12 bases outside the gene matches. TCRdb reran clone calling via CATT on the RT-PCR reads. The data show about 2,000 delta-chain clones, 24% seen once. The genes are TRDV2 and TRDJ1; 10 nucleotides line up with TRDD3. The origin of this receptor is a human donor. It is not recorded whose cells these are; they may come from a transplant donor. The sequencing input was gamma-delta T cells. CDR3 nucleotides: TGTGCCTGTGACACCTTTGGGGGATACCATTCAAGGGCCGATAAACTCATCTTT. This gives the protein CACDTFGGYHSRADKLIF.